This record looks at one T cell receptor beta chain sequence and its context. Its target is unknown. This specimen belongs to a study of T cell responses to AZD1222 COVID-19 vaccine. The wider study: Second doses were pooled across both intervals (about 4 or about 12 weeks).

The CDR3 is 13 residues long. The germline V and J ends were trimmed by 5 bases and 6 bases, with 12 bases remaining between them. Germline V gene sequence: CDR1 KGHSH, CDR2 LQKENI. Study-wide results and caveats: Spike regions recognized by vaccine-associated CD4 TCRs spanned the protein, led by 160-218 and 743-854. Variant regions that are unmutated are reportedly the target of nearly half of spike-specific TCRs. Seropositive at baseline were only a handful of AZD1222 recipients.

Sequencing used immunoSEQ multiplex PCR; TCRdb keeps in-frame clones, though not all of them. Among tens of thousands of clones, 80% to 90% were seen once, and the ten largest hold around 24%. The receptor's source is an adult in good health. V and J are TRBV18 and TRBJ2-3; unclear D gene. The specimen was peripheral blood, collected on day 0 of AZD1222 vaccination. The CDR3 DNA reads TGTGCCAGCTCAGCCGAAAAAGCGGATACGCAGTATTTT. Residues: CASSAEKADTQYF.